This T cell receptor beta chain was recorded in a study of CD8+ T cells in alopecia areata. Study details: The drug, oral tofacitinib, was given to treated patients at 5 to 10 mg twice daily. Treatment with tofacitinib (6 to 18 months) was followed by 6 months off drug.

Extracted RNA was reverse transcribed into cDNA, the sequencing template. Profiled with immunoSEQ multiplex PCR; TCRdb holds only in-frame clones, not every one. Of 130,000 or so clones in the sample, around 86% are singletons; the top ten hold roughly an eighth. The treatment was: oral pan-JAK inhibitor, 5-10 mg twice daily. In alopecia areata patients, both lesional scalp punch biopsies and peripheral blood were collected. This CDR3 region has 15 residues. The germline gives CDR1 SGHVS, CDR2 FQNEAQ. Unmatched junction bases numbered 5, after V lost 1 base and J lost 2 bases. The input for sequencing was CD8+ T cells sorted from blood, taken at week 4, from a patient treated with tofacitinib. The genes are TRBV7-8 and TRBJ2-7, with 7 bases matching TRBD1. This TCR came from a human donor with alopecia areata. CDR3 loop: CASSLGGTAAYEQYF. The CDR3 DNA follows: TGTGCCAGCAGCTTAGGAGGGACAGCGGCCTACGAGCAGTACTTC.